This T cell receptor beta chain was sequenced during a study of cytomegalovirus exposure and HLA in healthy donors. CDR3 length equals 18 residues. CDR1 and CDR2 from the germline V gene are SEHNR and FQNEAQ (reference sequence). The junction had 12 bases not matched to a gene; V was cut back by 5 bases and J by 5 bases. The donors (healthy individuals) were bone marrow donors. Primers included in the PCR were 60 Vbeta and 13 Jbeta primers. Some clones are missing from TCRdb's copy, which holds only in-frame ones; the method was immunoSEQ multiplex PCR. This table has tens of thousands of clones, 53% appearing once. In the case of this clone: The antigen remains unidentified.

Whole-study findings and limits: An analysis done earlier found most TCR beta V segments productive about 87% or about 30% of the time. By a later analysis, the bulk of CMV-associated TCR beta chains appeared HLA-restricted. Later analysis suggested links between common viral pathogens and several top significant clusters.

This TCR came from a woman aged 40 to 50 in good health and CMV-seropositive. The J gene is TRBJ2-5, the V gene TRBV7-9; 15 bases agree with TRBD2. The sample was PBMCs. CDR3 sequence (DNA): TGTGCCAGCAGCCCGGGGACTAGCGGGGGGCTAACCTGGGAGACCCAGTACTTC. Protein sequence: CASSPGTSGGLTWETQYF.